Listed here are 31 T cell receptor beta chains from one sample, sequenced in a study of technical replicates of blood from several donors. The assay was immunoSEQ multiplex PCR, and TCRdb's table has in-frame clones only and misses some. The table has 50,000 to 70,000 clones, 91% seen once. The sequencing input was PBMCs. All receptors come from a human donor in good health. Some clones in this sample may be carry-over from other donors' samples.

The chain links TRBV18 to TRBJ1-1; no clear D. CDR1 is KGHSH, CDR2 LQKENI, per germline. CDR3 size: 14 residues. V lost 3 bases to trimming and J lost 0 bases, with 8 bases between them. The CDR3 is CASSPYELNTEAFF. The CDR3 DNA is TGTGCCAGCTCACCCTACGAATTGAACACTGAAGCTTTCTTT.

The chain recombines TRBV5-6 with TRBJ1-2, with 12 bases lining up with TRBD1. Germline CDR1 reads SGHDT; CDR2 reads YYEEEE. The CDR3 contains 15 residues. V lost 5 bases and J lost 7; bases outside the gene matches: 9. CDR3 nucleotide sequence: TGTGCCAGCAGAGACCCGGGACAGGGGGCAGTTGGCTACACCTTC. Encoded protein: CASRDPGQGAVGYTF.

The V and J genes are TRBV4-3 and TRBJ2-6, with TRBD2 matching over 7 bases. V shed 3 bases and J 0 bases; nucleotides not matched to a gene: 2. CDR1 and CDR2 from the germline V gene are LGHNA and YSLEER. CDR3 size: 16 residues. CDR3 sequence reads: CASSQERGSGANVLTF. The CDR3 bases are TGCGCCAGCAGCCAGGAGCGGGGCTCTGGGGCCAACGTCCTGACTTTC.

The CDR3 here is CASSSASGSIYEQFF. The CDR3 DNA follows: TGTGCCAGCAGCTCGGCTAGCGGGAGTATTTATGAGCAGTTCTTC. V gene TRBV11-1 combines with J gene TRBJ2-1, with 10 positions matching TRBD2. This CDR3 has 15 residues. Per germline, CDR1 SGHAT and CDR2 FQDESV (reference sequence). Losses at the gene ends were 4 bases for V and 8 bases for J; bases not matched to a gene: 8. Variable domain in full (rest from reference TRBV11-1 and TRBJ2-1): EAEVAQSPRYKITEKSQAVAFWCDPISGHATLYWYRQILGQGPELLVQFQDESVVDDSQLPKDRFSAERLKGVDSTLKIQPAELGDSAMYLCASSSASGSIYEQFFGPGTRLTVL.

This chain connects TRBV4-1 to TRBJ2-1; D gene uncertain. From germline, CDR1 is MGHRA and CDR2 YSYEKL. The CDR3 is made up of 14 amino acids. V lost 6 bases and J lost 4, with 13 bases in between. CDR3 in DNA: TGCGCCAGCAGGGGTGGTGGAGATTACAATGAGCAGTTCTTC. Its protein product is CASRGGGDYNEQFF.

V is TRBV15 and J is TRBJ1-1; 8 bases are shared with TRBD1. J lost 12 bases, V lost 5 bases, and 11 bases had no gene match. Germline CDR1 is LNHNV and CDR2 is YYDKDF (reference sequence). There are 13 residues in the CDR3. The CDR3 region has the DNA TGTGCCACCAGCGCATCCCGGACAGGGCGCACTTTCTTT. This gives the protein CATSASRTGRTFF. Full variable domain (rest looked up from reference TRBV15 and TRBJ1-1): DAMVIQNPRYQVTQFGKPVTLSCSQTLNHNVMYWYQQKSSQAPKLLFHYYDKDFNNEADTPDNFQSRRPNTSFCFLDIRSPGLGDTAMYLCATSASRTGRTFFGQGTRLTVV.

The chain uses TRBV7-8 and TRBJ2-1, with TRBD2 as a possible D gene (6 bases). In germline, CDR1 is SGHVS, CDR2 FQNEAQ. The ends were cut back, 7 bases at V and 2 bases at J, with 12 bases in the middle. The CDR3 is made up of 14 amino acids. Written as DNA, the CDR3 is TGTGCCAGCAACATGGGACTCGCCTACAATGAGCAGTTCTTC. This codes for CASNMGLAYNEQFF.

J is TRBJ2-1 and V is TRBV18; perhaps TRBD2 as D (5 bases). Trimming took off 2 bases at V and 6 bases at J, with 20 bases between the two ends. Germline CDR1 KGHSH, CDR2 LQKENI. The CDR3 is 17 residues long. The CDR3 coding sequence is TGTGCCAGCTCACCATTTAGGAGCGGATTTATGACCAATGAGCAGTTCTTC. It yields the protein CASSPFRSGFMTNEQFF.

The rearrangement joins TRBV27 to TRBJ1-6; the D is unclear. The V end was cut by 3 bases, the J end by 10 bases, with 13 bases between. This CDR3 spans 14 amino acids. Per the germline V gene, CDR1 is MNHEY and CDR2 is SMNVEV (reference sequence). The CDR3 nucleotides are TGTGCCAGCAGTTTCGGGAATAGGGAATCACCCCTCCACTTT. It translates to CASSFGNRESPLHF.

The rearrangement uses TRBV10-3 and TRBJ1-2; 7 positions agree with TRBD1. Germline CDR1 is ENHRY and CDR2 is SYGVKD. J gave up 0 bases and V 7 bases, and 2 bases lay outside the gene matches. This CDR3 is 13 amino acids long. Written as DNA, the CDR3 is TGTGCCATCAACCAGGGGGCTAACTATGGCTACACCTTC. This translates into CAINQGANYGYTF.

The chain employs TRBV2 and TRBJ2-3; 8 bases fit TRBD2. J lost 3 bases, V lost 4 bases, and 3 bases had no gene match. The germline V gene encodes CDR1 SNHLY and CDR2 FYNNEI. The CDR3 is 14 amino acids. This CDR3 reads CASSAGTRTDTQYF. The CDR3 DNA is TGTGCCAGCAGTGCCGGGACTAGGACAGATACGCAGTATTTT.

V usage is TRBV6-4 and J usage is TRBJ2-1, with 9 bases fitting TRBD1. The trim removed 7 bases at V and 6 bases at J, leaving 16 bases unmatched. The CDR3 is 17 amino acids. CDR1 MRHNA and CDR2 SNTAGT come from the germline V gene. The CDR3 nucleotides read TGTGCCAGCAAAGGGGTACAGGGGGCATGGCTACTCAATGAGCAGTTCTTC. It is translated as CASKGVQGAWLLNEQFF.

The DNA of the CDR3 is TGTGCCAGCAGTGACGGCGACAGGGGGAACACTGAAGCTTTCTTT. Its translation is CASSDGDRGNTEAFF. V usage is TRBV6-4 and J usage is TRBJ1-1; 8 bases map to TRBD1. The CDR3 runs 15 residues. V lost 2 bases, J lost 1 base, and 3 bases stayed unmatched. Germline V lookup: CDR1 MRHNA, CDR2 SNTAGT.

The chain carries TRBV9 and TRBJ2-7; the match to TRBD2 covers 8 bases. CDR1 is SGDLS, CDR2 YYNGEE, per germline. With 4 bases clipped from V and 2 bases from J, the junction kept 14 bases outside the gene matches. The CDR3 extends over 17 amino acids. The CDR3 loop is CASSPRAGVERAYEQYF. CDR3 bases: TGTGCCAGCAGCCCAAGAGCGGGGGTGGAGAGGGCCTACGAGCAGTACTTC.

This rearrangement joins TRBV2 to TRBJ2-5; D is undetermined. CDR3 length equals 13 residues. V dropped 6 bases and J dropped 5 bases, with 13 bases sitting between them. Germline assignment: CDR1 SNHLY and CDR2 FYNNEI. The CDR3, as DNA: TGTGCCAGCAGCCTCCGCCGAGTGGAGACCCAGTACTTC. This sequence encodes CASSLRRVETQYF.

This sequence joins TRBV9 and TRBJ1-1; D gene ambiguous. CDR1 is SGDLS, CDR2 YYNGEE, per germline. V shed 0 bases and J shed 4 bases, with 10 bases lying between them. This CDR3 has 14 residues. Written as DNA, the CDR3 is TGTGCCAGCAGCGTAGGGAGCGGCGTCACTGAAGCTTTCTTT. This codes for CASSVGSGVTEAFF. The entire variable domain, with the rest obtained from reference TRBV9 and TRBJ1-1, is as follows: DSGVTQTPKHLITATGQRVTLRCSPRSGDLSVYWYQQSLDQGLQFLIQYYNGEERAKGNILERFSAQQFPDLHSELNLSSLELGDSALYFCASSVGSGVTEAFFGQGTRLTVV.

This clone was found once. V and J are TRBV7-3 and TRBJ2-1, with TRBD2 matching 11 bases. The CDR3 has 15 residues. The trim removed 4 bases at V and 9 bases at J, leaving 8 bases unmatched. CDR1 is SGHTA, CDR2 FQGTGA, per germline. CDR3 sequence reads: CASSWGSGGAGEQFF. The CDR3 DNA sequence: TGTGCCAGCAGCTGGGGTAGCGGGGGGGCCGGTGAGCAGTTCTTC.

The chain uses TRBV5-6 and TRBJ2-3; 10 positions match TRBD2. Germline values: CDR1 SGHDT, CDR2 YYEEEE. The CDR3 is made up of 16 amino acids. Trimming took 4 bases from V and 4 from J; bases not matched to a gene: 9. This CDR3 reads CASSGGFLAGADTQYF. In DNA, the CDR3 is TGTGCCAGCAGCGGGGGGTTTCTAGCGGGGGCAGATACGCAGTATTTT.

This clone occurred once. The J gene is TRBJ2-7, the V gene TRBV2; 8 nucleotides align to TRBD2. Unmatched junction bases numbered 2, after V lost 7 bases and J lost 6 bases. Looked up from germline, CDR1 is SNHLY and CDR2 is FYNNEI. This CDR3 has 11 amino acids. CDR3 loop: CASTGRGEQYF. The CDR3 region has the DNA TGTGCCAGCACCGGGAGGGGCGAGCAGTACTTC.

This clone was seen a single time. The chain links TRBV4-2 to TRBJ1-4; 9 nucleotides align to TRBD1. The length of the CDR3 is 15 residues. Germline CDR1 LGHNA, CDR2 YNFKEQ. V lost 5 bases, J lost 5 bases, and 6 bases stayed unmatched. The CDR3 sequence: CASSKPGQGNEKLFF. As DNA, the CDR3 is TGTGCCAGCAGCAAACCGGGACAGGGAAATGAAAAACTGTTTTTT.

The genes are TRBV6-5 and TRBJ2-7; TRBD1 matches 8 bases. This CDR3 comprises 15 residues. V lost 0 bases and J lost 6; bases outside the gene matches: 7. CDR1 and CDR2 (germline): MNHEY, SVGAGI. CDR3 sequence reads: CASSYSRGTGFEQYF. The CDR3 region has the DNA TGTGCCAGCAGTTACTCAAGAGGGACAGGTTTCGAGCAGTACTTC.

The chain employs TRBV14 and TRBJ1-5; 7 nucleotides agree with TRBD1. The CDR3 sequence is 20 residues long. CDR1 is SGHDN, CDR2 FVKESK, per germline. Trimming removed 0 bases from V and 4 bases from J; junction bases left unmatched: 18. In nucleotides, the CDR3 is TGTGCCAGCAGCCAAGATCTCTTTGGGGCGGGGACAGATAAAAATCAGCCCCAGCATTTT. Translated, it gives CASSQDLFGAGTDKNQPQHF.

The chain couples TRBV7-2 to TRBJ2-3; TRBD2 matches at 7 bases. V lost 6 bases to trimming and J lost 1 base; unmatched junction nucleotides: 4. Germline V gene sequence: CDR1 SGHTA, CDR2 FQGNSA. This CDR3 contains 14 residues. The CDR3 is CASSLTSGTDTQYF. Written as DNA, the CDR3 is TGTGCCAGCAGTTTAACTAGCGGCACAGATACGCAGTATTTT.

This rearrangement joins TRBV10-3 to TRBJ2-7; 12 bases map to TRBD1. The CDR3 spans 19 residues. The V gene end was trimmed by 5 bases and the J gene end by 0 bases; junction bases not matched to a gene: 14. Germline V gene lookup returns CDR1 ENHRY and CDR2 SYGVKD. CDR3 in amino acids: CAISRTGTGGLLRSYEQYF. CDR3 nucleotides: TGTGCCATCAGTAGAACCGGGACAGGGGGCCTTCTCCGCTCCTACGAGCAGTACTTC.

V usage is TRBV19 and J usage is TRBJ2-5, with D possibly being TRBD2 (6 bases). The CDR3 is 14 residues long. The ends were cut back, 1 base at V and 4 bases at J, with 10 bases in the middle. The germline CDR1 and CDR2 sequences are LNHDA and SQIVND (reference sequence). CDR3 nucleotides: TGTGCCAGTAGTATAGCGCTAGCGAGAGAGACCCAGTACTTC. This codes for CASSIALARETQYF. Full variable domain (rest looked up from reference TRBV19 and TRBJ2-5): DGGITQSPKYLFRKEGQNVTLSCEQNLNHDAMYWYRQDPGQGLRLIYYSQIVNDFQKGDIAEGYSVSREKKESFPLTVTSAQKNPTAFYLCASSIALARETQYFGPGTRLLVL.

This chain joins TRBV6-4 and TRBJ2-1, with 9 bases aligning to TRBD2. V gave up 4 bases and J gave up 4 bases; unmatched junction bases: 5. This CDR3 has 15 residues. Germline V gene sequence: CDR1 MRHNA, CDR2 SNTAGT. The CDR3: CASSVGTSTYNEQFF. The CDR3 coding sequence is TGTGCCAGCAGTGTCGGGACTAGCACTTACAATGAGCAGTTCTTC.

The rearrangement uses TRBV19 and TRBJ2-3; D might be TRBD1 (6 bases). Germline V CDR1 and CDR2: LNHDA, SQIVND (reference sequence). Trimming stripped 8 bases from V and 5 bases from J, with 14 bases between. This CDR3 is built from 13 residues. As DNA, the CDR3 is TGTGCCAGTCGACAGCACAGGGAAGATACGCAGTATTTT. The encoded protein is CASRQHREDTQYF.

This clone has a single count. The chain carries TRBV7-9 and TRBJ2-2; 11 positions match TRBD2. In germline, CDR1 is SEHNR, CDR2 FQNEAQ (reference sequence). The CDR3 totals 18 residues. The J segment lost 6 bases and the V segment lost 1 base, leaving 10 bases of the junction unmatched. This CDR3 reads CASSLVAGGFSFAGELFF. The DNA for the CDR3 is TGTGCCAGCAGCTTAGTAGCGGGAGGGTTCTCGTTCGCCGGGGAGCTGTTTTTT.

CDR3 nucleotide sequence: TGTGCCAGCAGCCAATCACTAGCGACCCAAGAGACCCAGTACTTC. Protein: CASSQSLATQETQYF. The chain recombines TRBV11-1 with TRBJ2-5, with 7 bases identical to TRBD2. The CDR3 is made up of 15 amino acids. Germline CDR1 and CDR2: SGHAT and FQDESV (reference sequence). V lost 5 bases and J lost 1; bases outside the gene matches: 7. Drawing the rest from reference TRBV11-1 and TRBJ2-5, the complete variable domain is EAEVAQSPRYKITEKSQAVAFWCDPISGHATLYWYRQILGQGPELLVQFQDESVVDDSQLPKDRFSAERLKGVDSTLKIQPAELGDSAMYLCASSQSLATQETQYFGPGTRLLVL.

The chain combines TRBV5-1 with TRBJ2-2; D uncertain. The CDR3 sequence is 13 residues long. V lost 2 bases, J lost 5 bases, and 7 bases lay in between. Germline CDR1 SGHRS, CDR2 YFSETQ. The CDR3 bases are TGCGCCAGCAGCTTTGGCCTGACCGGGGAGCTGTTTTTT. It encodes CASSFGLTGELFF. Drawing the rest from reference TRBV5-1 and TRBJ2-2, the complete variable domain is KAGVTQTPRYLIKTRGQQVTLSCSPISGHRSVSWYQQTPGQGLQFLFEYFSETQRNKGNFPGRFSGRQFSNSRSEMNVSTLELGDSALYLCASSFGLTGELFFGEGSRLTVL.

The chain couples TRBV6-5 to TRBJ2-3; D uncertain. The germline gives CDR1 MNHEY, CDR2 SVGAGI. The CDR3 extends over 15 amino acids. V was trimmed by 5 bases and J by 0 bases, leaving 12 bases between them. The CDR3 DNA is TGTGCCAGCAGTAAGCTCTCCTCTAGCACAGATACGCAGTATTTT. This sequence encodes CASSKLSSSTDTQYF.